The present T cell receptor beta chain was sequenced within a study of blood T cell repertoires in COVID-19. The overall study: Both acute and convalescent COVID-19 samples were obtained from the United States, Italy and Spain. Sample material is recorded as cDNA or gDNA derived from T cells, B-cell-depleted T cells, or PBMCs.

CDR3 length equals 14 residues. The V gene lost 0 bases and the J gene lost 3 bases, with 9 bases spanning the gap. Per germline, CDR1 MNHEY and CDR2 SVGAGI. As originally analysed: Amplification of reference gene primers provided the estimated nucleated cell counts. Repertoires were generated with immunoSEQ multiplex PCR, while TCRdb's copy carries only in-frame clones and drops some. For V, J and clone size, that table is used; D and trimming come from the DNA. The top ten clones hold about 4% of a sample with a few hundred thousand clones, around 81% of them seen once. This chain joins TRBV6-5 and TRBJ2-7, with D hard to call. The source is a woman aged 50 to 60 with active or convalescent COVID-19. The sequenced material came from peripheral blood. The CDR3 reads CASSYSIFSYEQYF. The CDR3 nucleotides read TGTGCCAGCAGTTACTCGATTTTCAGCTACGAGCAGTACTTC.